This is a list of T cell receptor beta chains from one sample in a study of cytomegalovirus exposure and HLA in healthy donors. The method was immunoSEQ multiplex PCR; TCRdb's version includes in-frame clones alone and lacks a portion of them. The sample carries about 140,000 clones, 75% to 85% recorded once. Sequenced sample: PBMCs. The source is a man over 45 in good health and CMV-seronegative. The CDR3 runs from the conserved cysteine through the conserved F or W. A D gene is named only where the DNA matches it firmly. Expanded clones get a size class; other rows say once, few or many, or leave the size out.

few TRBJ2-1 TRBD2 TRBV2 CASSPLITSGRRDEQFF TGTGCCAGCAGCCCCCTAATTACTAGCGGGAGAAGAGATGAGCAGTTCTTC
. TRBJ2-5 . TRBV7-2 CASSSGQLRETQYF TGTGCCAGCAGCTCCGGACAGTTAAGGGAGACCCAGTACTTC
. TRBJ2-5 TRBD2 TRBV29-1 CSVEGGGLAGKVETQYF TGCAGCGTTGAGGGGGGGGGACTAGCGGGGAAGGTGGAGACCCAGTACTTC
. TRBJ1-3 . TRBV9 CASSVDGVRTGNTIYF TGTGCCAGCAGCGTAGACGGGGTCCGAACGGGAAACACCATATATTTT
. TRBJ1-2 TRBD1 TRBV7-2 CASSPGTVLYGYTF TGTGCCAGCAGCCCGGGGACAGTTCTGTATGGCTACACCTTC
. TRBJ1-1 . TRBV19 CASIGIMNTEAFF TGTGCCAGTATCGGGATCATGAACACTGAAGCTTTCTTT
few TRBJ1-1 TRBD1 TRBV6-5 CASSQQGANTEAFF TGTGCCAGCAGTCAACAGGGGGCGAACACTGAAGCTTTCTTT
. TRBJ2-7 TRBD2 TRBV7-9 CASSPPGGYPHEQYF TGTGCCAGCAGCCCGCCGGGAGGTTATCCCCACGAGCAGTACTTC
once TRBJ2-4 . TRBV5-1 CASSLLTDVAKNIQYF TGCGCCAGCAGCTTGTTAACAGATGTAGCCAAAAACATTCAGTACTTC
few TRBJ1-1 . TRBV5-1 CASSYRNRDTEAFF TGCGCCAGCAGCTACCGGAACAGAGACACTGAAGCTTTCTTT
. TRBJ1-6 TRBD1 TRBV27 CASSIRDSGSPLHF TGTGCCAGCAGTATCCGGGACAGTGGTTCACCCCTCCACTTT
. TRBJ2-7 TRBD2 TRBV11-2 CASSQRTSGTYEQYF TGTGCCAGCAGCCAGAGGACTAGCGGGACCTACGAGCAGTACTTC
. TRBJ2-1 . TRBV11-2 CASRQYTRARNNEQFF TGTGCCAGCAGACAATACACGCGGGCTCGGAACAATGAGCAGTTCTTC
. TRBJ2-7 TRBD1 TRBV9 CASSVEGQGNEQYF TGTGCCAGCAGCGTAGAGGGACAGGGGAACGAGCAGTACTTC
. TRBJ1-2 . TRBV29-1 CSAPGAQGYGYTF TGCAGCGCCCCGGGAGCACAAGGTTATGGCTACACCTTC
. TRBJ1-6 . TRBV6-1 CASSSKGMGNSPLHF TGTGCCAGCAGTAGTAAGGGGATGGGAAATTCACCCCTCCACTTT
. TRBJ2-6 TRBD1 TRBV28 CASGTASPSGANVLTF TGTGCCAGCGGGACAGCTTCTCCCTCTGGGGCCAACGTCCTGACTTTC
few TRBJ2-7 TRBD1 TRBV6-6 CASRHGQGDYEQYF TGTGCCAGCAGACACGGACAGGGAGACTACGAGCAGTACTTC
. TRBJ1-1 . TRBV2 CASSGTALNTEAFF TGTGCCAGCAGTGGGACAGCCCTGAACACTGAAGCTTTCTTT
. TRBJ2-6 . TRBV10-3 CAISERDSGSGANVLTF TGTGCCATCAGTGAACGAGACTCGGGTTCTGGGGCCAACGTCCTGACTTTC
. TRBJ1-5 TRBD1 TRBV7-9 CASSSTWTGGTNQPQHF TGTGCCAGCAGCTCCACTTGGACAGGGGGCACCAATCAGCCCCAGCATTTT
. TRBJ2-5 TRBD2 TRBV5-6 CASSSGLQETQYF TGTGCCAGCAGTAGCGGGCTTCAAGAGACCCAGTACTTC
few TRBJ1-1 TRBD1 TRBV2 CASTVDRATEAFF TGTGCCAGTACTGTGGACAGGGCCACTGAAGCTTTCTTT
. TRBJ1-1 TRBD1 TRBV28 CASRTGDYGNTEAFF TGTGCCAGCAGGACAGGGGATTACGGAAACACTGAAGCTTTCTTT
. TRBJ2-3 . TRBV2 CASSGDSTDTQYF TGTGCCAGCAGCGGGGATAGCACAGATACGCAGTATTTT
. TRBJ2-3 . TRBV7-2 CASRGGQLSDTQYF TGTGCCAGCAGGGGGGGACAGTTGTCAGATACGCAGTATTTT
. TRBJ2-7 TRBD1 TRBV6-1 CASSVGTGATYEQYF TGTGCCAGCAGTGTCGGAACAGGGGCTACCTACGAGCAGTACTTC
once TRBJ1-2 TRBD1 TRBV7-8 CASSKDRDSYGYTF TGTGCCAGCAGCAAGGACAGGGACTCGTATGGCTACACCTTC
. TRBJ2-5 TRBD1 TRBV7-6 CASSLAQGQGGETQYF TGTGCTAGCAGTTTAGCCCAGGGACAGGGAGGAGAGACCCAGTACTTC
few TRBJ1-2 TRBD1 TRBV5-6 CASSLADRGNYGYTF TGTGCCAGCAGCTTGGCCGACAGGGGAAACTATGGCTACACCTTC
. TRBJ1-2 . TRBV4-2 CASSQEVRTAYGYTF TGTGCCAGCAGCCAAGAGGTGAGGACAGCGTATGGCTACACCTTC
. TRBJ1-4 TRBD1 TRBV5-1 CASSQTGEGEKLFF TGCGCCAGCAGCCAGACAGGGGAGGGTGAAAAACTGTTTTTT
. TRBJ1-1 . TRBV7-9 CASSLVGERTEAFF TGTGCCAGCAGCTTAGTCGGCGAGCGGACTGAAGCTTTCTTT
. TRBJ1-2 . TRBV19 CASSGSTGVGYGYTF TGTGCCAGTAGTGGCTCGACGGGAGTCGGCTATGGCTACACCTTC
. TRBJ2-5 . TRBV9 CASSAGTSESAQYF TGTGCCAGCAGCGCTGGGACATCGGAATCGGCCCAGTACTTC
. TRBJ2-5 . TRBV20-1 CSARPTGTQYF TGCAGTGCTCGTCCCACCGGGACCCAGTACTTC
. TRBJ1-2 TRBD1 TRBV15 CATSRDRQGLGGYTF TGTGCCACCAGCAGGGACCGACAGGGCCTTGGAGGCTACACCTTC
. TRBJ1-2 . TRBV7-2 CASSLVGGGGGYTF TGTGCCAGCAGCTTAGTAGGGGGGGGCGGCGGCTACACCTTC
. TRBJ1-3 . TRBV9 CASGAENTIYF TGTGCCAGCGGGGCTGAAAACACCATATATTTT
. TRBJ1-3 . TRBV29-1 CSVANRDLSGNTIYF TGCAGCGTTGCAAACAGGGACCTCTCTGGAAACACCATATATTTT
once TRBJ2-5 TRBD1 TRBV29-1 CSVNVPVQGWSEETQYF TGCAGCGTTAACGTCCCCGTACAGGGGTGGTCCGAGGAGACCCAGTACTTC
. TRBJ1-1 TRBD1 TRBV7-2 CASSMRQGNTEAFF TGTGCCAGCAGCATGCGACAGGGGAACACTGAAGCTTTCTTT
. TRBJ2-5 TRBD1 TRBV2 CATRRTGGGKETQYF TGTGCCACGCGAAGAACAGGGGGCGGAAAAGAGACCCAGTACTTC
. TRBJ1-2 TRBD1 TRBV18 CASSPGTGLYGYTF TGTGCCAGCTCACCAGGGACAGGCCTCTATGGCTACACCTTC
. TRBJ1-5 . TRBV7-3 CASSLGGGEPQHF TGTGCCAGCAGCTTGGGGGGGGGTGAGCCCCAGCATTTT
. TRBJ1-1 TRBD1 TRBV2 CASRIGTANTEAFF TGTGCCAGCAGGATAGGGACAGCGAACACTGAAGCTTTCTTT
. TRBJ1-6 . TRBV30 CAWSPGHPNSPLHF TGTGCCTGGAGTCCGGGACACCCAAATTCACCCCTCCACTTT
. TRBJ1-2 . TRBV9 CASSTFGPGGYTF TGTGCCAGCAGCACCTTCGGACCGGGAGGCTACACCTTC
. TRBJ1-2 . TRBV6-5 CASSRAQAYGYTF TGTGCCAGCAGTAGAGCACAGGCATATGGCTACACCTTC
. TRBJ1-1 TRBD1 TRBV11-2 CASSSQQGTEAFF TGTGCCAGCAGCTCCCAACAGGGGACTGAAGCTTTCTTT
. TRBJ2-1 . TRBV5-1 CASSFSGDSLSNEQFF TGCGCCAGCAGCTTCTCAGGAGACAGTCTCAGCAATGAGCAGTTCTTC
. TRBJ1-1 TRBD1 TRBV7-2 CASSLVAQGAMNTEAFF TGTGCCAGCAGCTTAGTGGCACAGGGGGCCATGAACACTGAAGCTTTCTTT
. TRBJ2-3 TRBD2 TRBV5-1 CASGIGRGTTDTQYF TGCGCCAGCGGAATAGGGAGGGGCACCACAGATACGCAGTATTTT